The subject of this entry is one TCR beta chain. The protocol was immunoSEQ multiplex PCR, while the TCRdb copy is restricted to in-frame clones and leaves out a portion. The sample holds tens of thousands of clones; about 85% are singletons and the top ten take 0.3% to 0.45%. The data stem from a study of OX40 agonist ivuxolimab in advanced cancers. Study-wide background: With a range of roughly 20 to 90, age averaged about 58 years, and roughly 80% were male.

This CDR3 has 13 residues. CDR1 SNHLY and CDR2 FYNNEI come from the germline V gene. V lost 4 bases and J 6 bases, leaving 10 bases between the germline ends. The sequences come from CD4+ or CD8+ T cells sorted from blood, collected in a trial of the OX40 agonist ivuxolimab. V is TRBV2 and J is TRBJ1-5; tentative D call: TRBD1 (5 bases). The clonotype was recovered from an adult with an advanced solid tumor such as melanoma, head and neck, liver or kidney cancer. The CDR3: CASSAGRGQPQHF. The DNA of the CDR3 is TGTGCCAGCAGTGCGGGGAGGGGTCAGCCCCAGCATTTT.